This TCR beta chain was recorded in a study of T-cell memory formation after mild COVID-19. The overall study: In these data, TCR clusters were largely donor specific.

TCRdb ran MiXCR on the 5' RACE reads and lists one entry per CDR3 protein. Counted here are approximately 570,000 distinct CDR3 sequences, approximately 18% occurring once; the ten biggest clones make up 12%. This clonotype has more than one count but fewer than ten. The CDR3 is 16 amino acids. V lost 5 bases, J lost 4 bases, and 10 bases stayed unmatched. Germline V lookup: CDR1 SGHTA, CDR2 FQGNSA. The sequence derives from an adult woman who had mild COVID-19 (a few samples of this study predate the infection). Cell type and time point are not known. The sequenced material came from PBMCs or a T cell subset sorted from them (not recorded which). V and J are TRBV7-2 and TRBJ2-1; 8 bases are a match to TRBD1. CDR3 sequence: CASSPLGRGLYNEQFF. DNA of the CDR3: TGTGCCAGCAGCCCGCTTGGCAGGGGGCTGTACAATGAGCAGTTCTTC.